This TCR beta chain appears in the sequencing data of a study of cytotoxic CD8 clonotypes in ibrutinib-treated CLL. Produced via immunoSEQ multiplex PCR; TCRdb's table is partial and in-frame only. The sample has about 200,000 clones, 75% to 80% seen once. V was clipped by 8 bases and J by 7 bases, with 12 bases between them. Germline lookup yields CDR1 SGHAT and CDR2 FQNNGV. The CDR3 has 13 amino acids. The J gene is TRBJ1-6, the V gene TRBV11-2, with TRBD1 as a possible D gene (5 bases). The receptor was isolated from a human donor with chronic lymphocytic leukemia. This material consisted of PBMCs, taken after 12 months of ibrutinib treatment. The CDR3 loop is CASSDSVNSPLHF. Here the CDR3 DNA reads TGTGCCAGCTCCGACAGCGTCAATTCACCCCTCCACTTT.